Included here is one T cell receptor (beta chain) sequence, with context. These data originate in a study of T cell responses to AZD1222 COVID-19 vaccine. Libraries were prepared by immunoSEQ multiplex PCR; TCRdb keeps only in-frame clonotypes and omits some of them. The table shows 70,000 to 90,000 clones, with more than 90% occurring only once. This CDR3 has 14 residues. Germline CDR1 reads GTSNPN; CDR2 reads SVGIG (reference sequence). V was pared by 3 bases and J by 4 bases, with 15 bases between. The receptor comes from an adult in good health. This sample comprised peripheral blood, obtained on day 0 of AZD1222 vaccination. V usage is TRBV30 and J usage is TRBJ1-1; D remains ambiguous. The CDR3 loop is CAWSPGFPSTEAFF. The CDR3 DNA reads TGTGCCTGGAGCCCGGGATTCCCATCCACTGAAGCTTTCTTT.